This T cell receptor (beta chain) was sequenced for a study of metastatic and nonmetastatic thyroid tumors. No treatment of any kind had been given to any patient before thyroid surgery. Using MiXCR, TCRdb re-called clones from the PCR reads. This sample has around 53,000 clones, with 20% to 25% found just once. J lost 8 bases, V lost 1 base, and 10 bases had no gene match. This CDR3 has 17 residues. Looked up from germline, CDR1 is KGHDR and CDR2 is SFDVKD. In its sample, this clone was seen many times. This TCR was sampled from a female donor with papillary thyroid cancer or a benign thyroid nodule (not recorded which). Some clones in this sample may be carry-over from other donors' samples. The chain couples TRBV24-1 to TRBJ2-1; TRBD2 matches at 10 bases. Sequencing input: blood. The CDR3 is CATSDLSGTSDGDEQFF. CDR3 coding DNA: TGTGCCACCAGTGATTTAAGTGGGACTAGCGACGGTGATGAGCAGTTCTTC.